This T cell receptor (beta chain) was observed in a study of regulatory T cells in long-lasting Graves disease. Sequencing libraries for TCR beta were prepared with iRepertoire HTBI primers and Arm-PCR of CDR3 regions. From the multiplex PCR reads, TCRdb called clonotypes with MiXCR, one entry per CDR3 protein. Here the sample spans 620,000 or so distinct CDR3 sequences, roughly 15% being singletons. The time point is: newly diagnosed GD, antithyroid drugs for less than 3 months. With RNA extracted from PBMCs as input, the TCR library was made. The table lists this clonotype with many counts. Its antigen is unidentified. Findings of the study overall: Persistent Graves' disease cases displayed lower TCR diversity than newly diagnosed ones.

The data were also submitted as part of a second study, on T cells in Graves' hyperthyroidism and ophthalmopathy.

The receptor was isolated from a woman aged 25 to 39 with Graves disease. The source material was peripheral blood mononuclear cells (PBMCs), sampled at new diagnosis, from a patient treated with antithyroid drugs.

For the CDR3, the DNA is TGTGCCAGCAAAGAACCGCCTGGTGGACCCACTGAAGCTTTCTTT. Translation: CASKEPPGGPTEAFF. The chain combines TRBV12-3 or TRBV12-4 with TRBJ1-1; no definite D call. The CDR3 runs to 15 residues. The germline V and J ends were trimmed by 7 bases and 4 bases, with 19 bases remaining between them.